The clone carrying this T cell receptor beta chain was counted many times. This record comes from a study of T-cell reconstitution after alpha-beta-depleted transplantation in children. This CDR3 region has 17 residues. Germline V gene data show CDR1 as SGHRS and CDR2 as YFSETQ. V lost 3 bases and J lost 0; bases outside the gene matches: 5. Preparation of the TCRbeta library used unique molecular identifiers. TCRdb independently ran MiXCR on the PCR reads; one entry per CDR3 protein. The repertoire includes some 500,000 distinct CDR3 sequences, around 18% of them detected once, and roughly 3.3% sits in the top ten.

The sequencing here drew on PBMCs from the stem cell graft donor, taken from the stem cell graft. The receptor was isolated from a human donor who donated a stem cell graft to a child with acute lymphoblastic leukemia. The chain recombines TRBV5-1 with TRBJ2-1; 11 bases align to TRBD2. This CDR3 reads CASSSGLAGISYNEQFF. As DNA, the CDR3 is TGCGCCAGCAGCTCAGGACTAGCGGGCATCTCCTACAATGAGCAGTTCTTC.